The rows below give T cell receptor beta chains drawn from one sample of a study of regulatory dendritic cells for organ transplantation. Their cognate antigens are unknown. The assay was immunoSEQ multiplex PCR, and TCRdb's table has in-frame clones only and misses some. The sample consists of about 3,500 clones, 59% of them appearing once. Sequenced sample: memory CD8+ T cells from blood cultured with dendritic cells. These receptors came from a human donor in good health. Each CDR3 is given with its conserved first and last residue. The D gene is left open where the match is weak. Clone size is shown for a subset of rows, as once, few, many or a class of expanded clone.

clone size,V gene,J gene,D gene,CDR3 protein,CDR3 DNA
few,TRBV5-4,TRBJ2-7,TRBD1,CASSQDNRGSDEQYF,TGTGCCAGCAGCCAAGATAACAGGGGTTCGGACGAGCAGTACTTC
-,TRBV5-6,TRBJ1-2,-,CASSLSAVKRNGYTF,TGTGCCAGCAGCTTGTCGGCGGTCAAAAGGAATGGCTACACCTTC
once,TRBV7-9,TRBJ2-2,TRBD1,CASSPGGAYGGELFF,TGTGCCAGCAGCCCAGGGGGCGCTTATGGCGGGGAGCTGTTTTTT
-,TRBV7-8,TRBJ2-2,-,CASSNVLGGAGELFF,TGTGCCAGTTCAAATGTCCTAGGGGGGGCCGGGGAGCTGTTTTTT
once,TRBV7-3,TRBJ1-1,-,CASSQDQGTEAFF,TGTGCCAGCAGCCAAGACCAGGGTACTGAAGCTTTCTTT
-,TRBV7-9,TRBJ2-7,-,CASSQELGGEQYF,TGTGCCAGCAGCCAAGAATTGGGGGGCGAGCAGTACTTC
few,TRBV7-9,TRBJ1-1,-,CASSPGGTEAFF,TGTGCCAGCAGCCCGGGCGGGACTGAAGCTTTCTTT
-,TRBV5-6,TRBJ2-3,-,CASRRDNTDTQYF,TGTGCCAGCAGACGGGACAACACAGATACGCAGTATTTT
-,TRBV30,TRBJ1-2,-,CAWTGANYGYTF,TGTGCCTGGACCGGAGCTAACTATGGCTACACCTTC
-,TRBV19,TRBJ2-5,TRBD1,CASSPRDSQETQYF,TGTGCCAGTAGTCCCAGGGACAGCCAAGAGACCCAGTACTTC
-,TRBV6-1,TRBJ2-2,TRBD1,CASKGAVDTGELFF,TGTGCCAGCAAGGGGGCAGTAGACACCGGGGAGCTGTTTTTT
-,TRBV6-5,TRBJ2-7,-,CASSYSRDSSYEQYF,TGTGCCAGCAGTTACTCTCGGGACTCAAGCTACGAGCAGTACTTC
-,TRBV27,TRBJ2-1,-,CASSLSVRGNEQFF,TGTGCCAGCAGTTTATCAGTCCGCGGCAATGAGCAGTTCTTC
-,TRBV27,TRBJ2-5,TRBD2,CASSSNPSSGRPLQYF,TGTGCCAGCAGTTCGAATCCCTCTAGCGGGAGGCCTCTCCAGTACTTC
-,TRBV19,TRBJ2-1,TRBD2,CASSLLAGAGDNEQFF,TGTGCCAGTAGTCTACTAGCGGGGGCCGGGGACAATGAGCAGTTCTTC
medium-sized,TRBV4-2,TRBJ2-7,-,CASSQELGGEQYF,TGTGCCAGCAGCCAAGAATTGGGGGGCGAGCAGTACTTC
-,TRBV9,TRBJ2-1,-,CASSVEDSSYNEQFF,TGTGCCAGCAGCGTAGAGGACAGTTCCTACAATGAGCAGTTCTTC
once,TRBV4-3,TRBJ1-6,-,CASSQEDAGYNSPLHF,TGCGCCAGCAGCCAAGAGGACGCGGGGTACAATTCACCCCTCCACTTT
-,TRBV4-3,TRBJ2-5,TRBD2,CASSQDVGGGAETQYF,TGCGCCAGCAGCCAAGATGTGGGCGGGGGGGCCGAGACCCAGTACTTC
medium-sized,TRBV19,TRBJ2-7,-,CASSISTGRDYEQYF,TGTGCCAGTAGTATATCGACAGGGCGGGACTACGAGCAGTACTTC
large,TRBV9,TRBJ2-2,-,CASSVTYRVGTGELFF,TGTGCCAGCAGCGTAACTTACAGGGTAGGGACCGGGGAGCTGTTTTTT
-,TRBV7-2,TRBJ2-7,-,CASSDGGRKSYEQYF,TGTGCCAGCAGCGACGGGGGGCGGAAGTCCTACGAGCAGTACTTC
few,TRBV9,TRBJ1-4,TRBD1,CASSATGTGSNEKLFF,TGTGCCAGCAGCGCTACCGGGACAGGTTCTAATGAAAAACTGTTTTTT
medium-sized,TRBV2,TRBJ2-7,-,CASSPDREQYF,TGTGCCAGCAGTCCTGACAGAGAGCAGTACTTC
once,TRBV7-6,TRBJ1-1,TRBD1,CASSHGQGAYEAFF,TGTGCCAGCAGCCATGGACAGGGGGCTTATGAAGCTTTCTTT
-,TRBV7-7,TRBJ2-3,-,CASSYSLGPDTQYF,TGTGCTAGCAGCTACTCATTGGGGCCAGATACGCAGTATTTT
-,TRBV11-2,TRBJ2-3,TRBD1,CASSLENGRGRWDTQYF,TGTGCCAGCAGCTTAGAAAACGGCAGGGGGCGTTGGGATACGCAGTATTTT
-,TRBV5-6,TRBJ2-6,TRBD1,CASSLAGGLSGANVLTF,TGTGCCAGCAGCTTGGCAGGGGGATTATCTGGGGCCAACGTCCTGACTTTC
few,TRBV11-2,TRBJ2-5,-,CASSPRWGPQETQYF,TGTGCCAGCAGCCCCCGTTGGGGGCCCCAAGAGACCCAGTACTTC
-,TRBV7-7,TRBJ2-1,-,CASSLASGAYNEQFF,TGTGCTAGCAGCTTAGCCTCGGGGGCCTACAATGAGCAGTTCTTC
-,TRBV27,TRBJ2-6,-,CASSIHSSGANVLTF,TGTGCCAGCAGTATTCACAGCTCTGGGGCCAACGTCCTGACTTTC
-,TRBV6-5,TRBJ2-7,TRBD1,CASRREGTGGYEQYF,TGTGCCAGCAGACGTGAAGGGACAGGGGGGTACGAGCAGTACTTC
few,TRBV7-2,TRBJ1-2,TRBD1,CASSYTTGAGYTF,TGTGCCAGCAGTTATACGACAGGGGCCGGCTACACCTTC
medium-sized,TRBV9,TRBJ2-7,-,CASSVAYRGGEQYF,TGTGCCAGCAGCGTAGCTTACAGGGGAGGCGAGCAGTACTTC